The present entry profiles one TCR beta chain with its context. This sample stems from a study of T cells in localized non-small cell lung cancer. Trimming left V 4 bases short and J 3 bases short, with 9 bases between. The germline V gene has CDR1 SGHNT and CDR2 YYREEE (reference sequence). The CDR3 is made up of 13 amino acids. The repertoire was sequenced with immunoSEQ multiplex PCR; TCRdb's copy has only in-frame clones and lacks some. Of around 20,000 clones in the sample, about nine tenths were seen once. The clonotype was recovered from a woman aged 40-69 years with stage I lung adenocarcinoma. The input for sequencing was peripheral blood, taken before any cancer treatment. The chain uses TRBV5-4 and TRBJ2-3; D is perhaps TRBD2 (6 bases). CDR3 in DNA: TGTGCCAGCAGCAGACTAGTGACAGATACGCAGTATTTT. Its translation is CASSRLVTDTQYF.